These T cell receptor beta chains were read from a single sample in a study of blood T cell repertoires in COVID-19. The data were produced by immunoSEQ multiplex PCR, yet TCRdb's version contains in-frame clones alone and is incomplete. The sample consists of roughly 100,000 clones, roughly 90% of them appearing once. Sequencing was carried out using peripheral blood. Receptor source: a woman aged 60 to 75 with acute or convalescent COVID-19. Each CDR3 is given with its conserved first and last residue. The D gene is left open where the match is weak. Only some rows state a clone size, as once, few, many or a class for expanded clones.

>.|TRBV4-2|TRBD1|TRBJ2-7|14
TGTGCCAGCAGCCACCGGGACAGTGGCTACGAGCAGTACTTC
CASSHRDSGYEQYF
>.|TRBV7-9|.|TRBJ1-4|11
TGTGCCAGCAGCTCCTATGAAAAACTGTTTTTT
CASSSYEKLFF
>.|TRBV27|.|TRBJ2-1|14
TGTGCCAGCCGAGCCCGGAGCTCCTACAATGAGCAGTTCTTC
CASRARSSYNEQFF
>.|TRBV7-9|TRBD1|TRBJ1-3|19
TGTGCCAGCAGCCGGGCCGGGACAGGGTTGTTGGGAGCTGGAAACACCATATATTTT
CASSRAGTGLLGAGNTIYF
>.|TRBV6-5|TRBD1|TRBJ2-3|15
TGTGCCAGCAAGGGGGCAGGGTTGGGCACAGATACGCAGTATTTT
CASKGAGLGTDTQYF
>.|TRBV5-1|TRBD2|TRBJ2-3|15
TGCGCCAGCAGCTTAGGGCGGGGGTACACAGATACGCAGTATTTT
CASSLGRGYTDTQYF
>.|TRBV9|TRBD2|TRBJ2-1|20
TGTGCCAGCAGCGTAGAGGCGGGAGTCTCTTCGGCGGACCCCCTCAATGAGCAGTTCTTC
CASSVEAGVSSADPLNEQFF
>.|TRBV3-1/TRBV3-2|TRBD1|TRBJ1-1|14
TGTGCCAGCAGCCAAGTGTCAGGGGGCACTGAAGCTTTCTTT
CASSQVSGGTEAFF
>.|TRBV3-1/TRBV3-2|TRBD1|TRBJ2-7|16
TGTGCCAGCAGCCAAGATGGGGACAGGCTCTCCTACGAGCAGTACTTC
CASSQDGDRLSYEQYF
>.|TRBV19|.|TRBJ2-1|14
TGTGCCAGTAGTGGGCAGGACAACTACAATGAGCAGTTCTTC
CASSGQDNYNEQFF
>few|TRBV12-3/TRBV12-4|.|TRBJ1-1|13
TGTGCCAGCAGTTTCTCAAGCGGCACTGAAGCTTTCTTT
CASSFSSGTEAFF
>.|TRBV28|.|TRBJ2-1|12
TGTGCCAGCAGTCTCCTACACAATGAGCAGTTCTTC
CASSLLHNEQFF
>.|TRBV3-1/TRBV3-2|TRBD2|TRBJ2-3|16
TGTGCCAGCAGCCAATCACTAGCGGGCTACACAGATACGCAGTATTTT
CASSQSLAGYTDTQYF
>.|TRBV28|.|TRBJ1-3|15
TGTGCCAGCAGTTTCCCGGGGTCGTCTGGAAACACCATATATTTT
CASSFPGSSGNTIYF
>once|TRBV19|TRBD2|TRBJ2-1|16
TGTGCCAGTAGTACCCTAGCAGCGGGAGGGCCCAATGAGCAGTTCTTC
CASSTLAAGGPNEQFF
>.|TRBV6-1|TRBD2|TRBJ2-1|18
TGTGCCAGCAGTGGTACCGGGACTAGCGGGAGCTCCTACAATGAGCAGTTCTTC
CASSGTGTSGSSYNEQFF
>.|TRBV28|.|TRBJ1-6|14
TGTGCCAGCACCCTCAGGGGACCAAATTCACCCCTCCACTTT
CASTLRGPNSPLHF
>.|TRBV6-5|.|TRBJ1-1|15
TGTGCCAGCCGAATTGGGGGCGCAGAGAACACTGAAGCTTTCTTT
CASRIGGAENTEAFF
>.|TRBV7-8|.|TRBJ1-5|16
TGTGCCAGCAGACAATTCGGGGGGGGGAGCGACCAGCCCCAGCATTTT
CASRQFGGGSDQPQHF
>.|TRBV7-2|.|TRBJ2-5|14
TGTGCCAGCAGCTTACGGAGGGGGCGAGAGACCCAGTACTTC
CASSLRRGRETQYF
>.|TRBV27|TRBD2|TRBJ2-7|16
TGTGCCAGCAGCCCTTCTAGCGGGAGCCCCATCTACGAGCAGTACTTC
CASSPSSGSPIYEQYF
>.|TRBV7-9|.|TRBJ2-3|16
TGTGCCAGCAGCTTAATCCAGTTAAGTATGTCAGATACGCAGTATTTT
CASSLIQLSMSDTQYF
>.|TRBV12-3/TRBV12-4|.|TRBJ2-5|13
TGTGCCAGCAGTTTTGACCAGGCGGAGACCCAGTACTTC
CASSFDQAETQYF
>few|TRBV5-4|TRBD2|TRBJ2-1|16
TGTGCCAGCAGTCGCCGACGGACTAGCAACTACAATGAGCAGTTCTTC
CASSRRRTSNYNEQFF
>.|TRBV5-1|TRBD1|TRBJ2-7|15
TGCGCCAGCAGCACCGGAGGACAGGGGACCTACGAGCAGTACTTC
CASSTGGQGTYEQYF
>.|TRBV19|.|TRBJ1-5|14
TGTGCCAGTAGAAAGGACTGGCGGAATCAGCCCCAGCATTTT
CASRKDWRNQPQHF
>.|TRBV27|TRBD2|TRBJ2-5|24
TGTGCCAGCAGTTCGACCTCCCCATATTGGACTAGCGGGAGAGGAGCGAGGGGGCAAGAGACCCAGTACTTC
CASSSTSPYWTSGRGARGQETQYF
>.|TRBV2|TRBD1|TRBJ2-7|12
TGTGCCAGCAGCGAAAACAGGGGAGAGCAGTACTTC
CASSENRGEQYF
>.|TRBV11-1|.|TRBJ1-2|15
TGTGCCAGCAGCCGATCAGAGGCGGGACTGTATGGCTACACCTTC
CASSRSEAGLYGYTF
>.|TRBV3-1/TRBV3-2|TRBD2|TRBJ2-1|13
TGTGCCAGCAGCCTCGGAGCGGGAGGTGAGCAGTTCTTC
CASSLGAGGEQFF
>once|TRBV6-2/TRBV6-3|.|TRBJ1-2|14
TGTGCCAGCAGTTACTCAGGAGGGGCCGGGGGCTACACCTTC
CASSYSGGAGGYTF